Presented here are 30 T cell receptor beta chains from one specimen sequenced in a study of regulatory T cells in long-lasting Graves disease. Combining iRepertoire HTBI primers with Arm-PCR of CDR3 regions, the authors built TCR beta libraries. TCRdb re-analysed the multiplex PCR reads in MiXCR, keeping a single row per CDR3 protein. There are hundreds of thousands of distinct CDR3 sequences in the sample; 15% to 20% occur only once, and less than 35% lies in the top ten. Time point indicated: newly diagnosed GD, antithyroid drugs for less than 3 months. From RNA extracted from PBMCs, the TCR library was made. These records were also assigned to another study, of T cells in Graves' hyperthyroidism and ophthalmopathy.

The material sequenced was peripheral blood mononuclear cells (PBMCs), taken at new diagnosis, from a patient treated with antithyroid drugs. These TCRs come from a man aged 40-50 years with Graves disease.

V and J are TRBV20-1 and TRBJ2-2, with 7 bases identical to TRBD2. Losses at the gene ends were 5 bases for V and 3 bases for J; bases not matched to a gene: 3. The CDR3 sequence is 13 residues long. The germline V gene encodes CDR1 DFQATT and CDR2 SNEGSKA (reference sequence). The CDR3 DNA sequence: TGCAGTGCTCTCGGACTAGACACCGGGGAGCTGTTTTTT. Translating gives CSALGLDTGELFF.

This clonotype has more than one count but fewer than ten. This chain uses TRBV12-3 or TRBV12-4 with TRBJ2-2, with unresolved D. The CDR3 spans 14 residues. The V end lost 1 base, the J end lost 7 bases, and 10 bases lay between the germline ends. The CDR3 sequence is CASSLGHDVGELFF. CDR3 DNA: TGTGCCAGCAGTTTAGGACACGACGTCGGGGAGCTGTTTTTT.

This clonotype was seen more than once but under ten times. V and J are TRBV6-1 and TRBJ2-5, with 8 bases aligning to TRBD2. The CDR3 covers 16 residues. Per the germline V gene, CDR1 is MNHNS and CDR2 is SASEGT. V trimming: 1 base; J trimming: 4 bases; junction bases outside the gene matches: 8. CDR3 loop: CASSEGTGGRVETQYF. The CDR3 coding sequence is TGTGCCAGCAGTGAAGGGACGGGGGGGCGCGTAGAGACCCAGTACTTC.

This clonotype came up many times. The chain combines TRBV11-3 with TRBJ1-6, with unresolved D. The CDR3 covers 15 residues. V shed 2 bases and J shed 10 bases, with 15 bases lying between them. The germline V gene has CDR1 SGHNT and CDR2 YENEEA. DNA of the CDR3: TGTGCCAGCAGCTTAACAGTCGTTCTCGACTCACCCCTCCACTTT. This sequence encodes CASSLTVVLDSPLHF.

This clonotype has ten or more counts. V gene TRBV15 combines with J gene TRBJ2-7; the D is unclear. Between the trimmed V and J ends, which lost 0 bases and 3 bases, there was a span of 15 bases. Per the germline V gene, CDR1 is LNHNV and CDR2 is YYDKDF (reference sequence). CDR3 length equals 16 residues. This chain's CDR3 is CATSRDYEAGSYEQYF. For the CDR3, the DNA is TGTGCCACCAGCAGAGATTACGAGGCCGGCAGCTACGAGCAGTACTTC.

This clonotype appeared many times. The chain combines TRBV12-3 or TRBV12-4 with TRBJ2-5; 8 bases agree with TRBD2. The V segment lost 5 bases and the J segment 9 bases; nucleotides outside the gene matches: 11. This CDR3 is built from 14 residues. CDR3 residues: CASSPTSAALAQYF. CDR3 coding DNA: TGTGCCAGCAGTCCGACTAGCGCGGCATTAGCCCAGTACTTC.

This chain connects TRBV20-1 to TRBJ1-1; possibly TRBD1 for D (6 bases). The CDR3 extends over 14 amino acids. The ends were cut back, 3 bases at V and 0 bases at J, with 11 bases in the middle. Germline-derived CDR1 and CDR2 are DFQATT and SNEGSKA (reference sequence). The CDR3 spells CSARPTGLNTEAFF. The DNA for the CDR3 is TGCAGTGCTAGGCCCACAGGGTTGAACACTGAAGCTTTCTTT.

There are many counts of this clonotype. This chain uses TRBV6-5 with TRBJ2-1, with D tentatively TRBD1 or TRBD2 (5 bases each). Trimming took off 0 bases at V and 5 bases at J, with 14 bases between the two ends. Germline V lookup: CDR1 MNHEY, CDR2 SVGAGI. The CDR3 sequence is 16 residues long. CDR3 DNA sequence: TGTGCCAGCAGTTACTCGGGGCTAGCTCTGCACAATGAGCAGTTCTTC. It translates to CASSYSGLALHNEQFF.

Note on this clonotype: A single base separates this from a much larger clone, so it may be a read error. The rearrangement links TRBV28 to TRBJ2-5; TRBD2 is a possible D gene (7 bases). Trimming removed 4 bases from V and 11 bases from J, with 26 bases in between. The germline V gene encodes CDR1 MDHEN and CDR2 SYDVKM. The CDR3 totals 16 residues. The CDR3 bases are TGTGCCAGCAGTTCCCCACTCCGAGGGGGGAGGGGTGAGCAGTACTTC. Protein sequence: CASSSPLRGGRGEQYF.

This clonotype was recorded at least ten times. The chain recombines TRBV15 with TRBJ1-1, with a tentative D call TRBD1 (5 bases). Germline V gene lookup returns CDR1 LNHNV and CDR2 YYDKDF (reference sequence). The ends were cut back, 9 bases at V and 0 bases at J, with 11 bases in the middle. The CDR3 runs 13 residues. Here the CDR3 reads CATSRDVNTEAFF. The CDR3 DNA reads TGTGCCACATCCAGGGACGTGAACACTGAAGCTTTCTTT.

The table lists this clonotype with a few counts. This chain joins TRBV20-1 and TRBJ2-1; D is perhaps TRBD1 or TRBD2 (5 bases each). This CDR3 spans 16 amino acids. Between the trimmed V and J ends, which lost 5 bases and 7 bases, there was a span of 24 bases. Germline lookup yields CDR1 DFQATT and CDR2 SNEGSKA (reference sequence). CDR3: CSALPHPGPLRNEQFF. The CDR3 bases are TGCAGTGCTCTCCCTCACCCGGGACCCTTGAGGAATGAGCAGTTCTTC.

V usage is TRBV10-3 and J usage is TRBJ2-3; weak D call: TRBD2 (5 bases). Trimming removed 6 bases at V and 3 bases at J, with 13 bases between. The length of the CDR3 is 14 residues. The V gene's germline CDR1 is ENHRY and CDR2 SYGVKD. The CDR3 protein is CAIRSGFGTDTQYF. CDR3 DNA sequence: TGTGCCATCAGATCGGGGTTCGGGACAGATACGCAGTATTTT.

The V call is TRBV29-1, the J call TRBJ2-5; D perhaps matches TRBD1 (6 bases). Germline CDR1 and CDR2: SQVTM and ANQGSEA. The V and J ends lost 3 bases and 5 bases respectively, with 10 bases between them. The CDR3 spans 12 residues. CDR3 amino acids: CSVDRGGETQYF. In DNA form, the CDR3 reads TGCAGCGTTGACAGGGGCGGCGAGACCCAGTACTTC. Variable domain in full (rest from reference TRBV29-1 and TRBJ2-5): SAVISQKPSRDICQRGTSLTIQCQVDSQVTMMFWYRQQPGQSLTLIATANQGSEATYESGFVIDKFPISRPNLTFSTLTVSNMSPEDSSIYLCSVDRGGETQYFGPGTRLLVL.

This clonotype was observed at least ten times. The chain couples TRBV5-1 to TRBJ1-1; D perhaps matches TRBD1 (6 bases). This CDR3 has 12 amino acids. Trimming left V 0 bases short and J 10 bases short, with 10 bases between. Looked up from germline, CDR1 is SGHRS and CDR2 is YFSETQ. CDR3 sequence (DNA): TGCGCCAGCAGCTTGGGGACAGAGGGAGCTTTCTTT. Protein sequence: CASSLGTEGAFF.

This clonotype has ten or more counts. The chain combines TRBV15 with TRBJ1-2, with D unclear. The CDR3 is 14 amino acids. V was pared by 0 bases and J by 7 bases, with 12 bases between. The germline CDR1 and CDR2 sequences are LNHNV and YYDKDF (reference sequence). Here the CDR3 reads CATSRDRTNFGYTF. Here the CDR3 DNA reads TGTGCCACCAGCAGAGATCGGACCAATTTTGGCTACACCTTC.

This clonotype occurred a few times. The V call is TRBV7-3, the J call TRBJ2-3, with 7 bases identical to TRBD1. There are 14 residues in the CDR3. Per germline, CDR1 SGHTA and CDR2 FQGTGA. J gave up 4 bases and V 5 bases, and 6 bases lay outside the gene matches. The CDR3 nucleotides are TGTGCCAGCAGCAAGCCCGACAGGGCAGATACGCAGTATTTT. This codes for CASSKPDRADTQYF.

The chain joins TRBV28 to TRBJ2-3; D is perhaps TRBD1 or TRBD2 (5 bases each). This CDR3 comprises 15 residues. Trimming pared 6 bases from V and 5 bases from J, leaving 18 bases between. Germline loops: CDR1 MDHEN, CDR2 SYDVKM. This CDR3 reads CASSSQGSRGDTQYF. In DNA, the CDR3 is TGTGCCAGCAGCTCCCAGGGTAGCCGGGGAGATACGCAGTATTTT.

Ten or more counts support this clonotype. The rearrangement uses TRBV12-3 or TRBV12-4 and TRBJ2-2; 9 bases are a match to TRBD1. V shed 6 bases, J shed 5 bases, and the junction held 10 bases outside the gene matches. This CDR3 has 16 residues. The CDR3 region is CASRDRDRVYTGELFF. The CDR3 region has the DNA TGTGCCAGCAGGGACCGGGACAGGGTATATACCGGGGAGCTGTTTTTT.

This clonotype appeared a few times. CDR3 in DNA: TGCAGTGCTAGCAGGGGGCCTATGAACACTGAAGCTTTCTTT. Translation gives CSASRGPMNTEAFF. The chain combines TRBV20-1 with TRBJ1-1; 8 bases agree with TRBD1. The ends lost 3 bases at V and 0 bases at J; junction bases unmatched: 3. CDR1 is DFQATT, CDR2 SNEGSKA, per germline (reference sequence). This CDR3 has 14 residues.

This clonotype was observed many times. The chain couples TRBV2 to TRBJ1-5; TRBD1 matches 11 bases. The CDR3 is 15 residues long. Germline V lookup: CDR1 SNHLY, CDR2 FYNNEI. V gave up 6 bases and J gave up 4 bases; unmatched junction bases: 5. In nucleotides, the CDR3 is TGTGCCAGCAGCGGGACAGGGGGAGGGAATCAGCCCCAGCATTTT. It specifies CASSGTGGGNQPQHF. Combining the CDR3 with reference TRBV2 and TRBJ1-5 gives the whole variable domain EPEVTQTPSHQVTQMGQEVILRCVPISNHLYFYWYRQILGQKVEFLVSFYNNEISEKSEIFDDQFSVERPDGSNFTLKIRSTKLEDSAMYFCASSGTGGGNQPQHFGDGTRLSIL.

This clonotype was detected only a few times. Possible read error: a much larger clone is one base away. The V gene is TRBV3-1, the J gene TRBJ2-1, with 11 bases aligning to TRBD2. CDR3 length equals 18 residues. CDR1 is LGHDT and CDR2 is YNNKEL in the germline V gene (reference sequence). The CDR3 DNA is TGTGTCAGCAGCCAAGAGGCTTTAGCGGGGGGGCCCCTCAATGAGCAGTTCTTC. This gives the protein CVSSQEALAGGPLNEQFF.

This clonotype has ten or more counts. The chain employs TRBV10-3 and TRBJ2-3; 9 nucleotides agree with TRBD2. Trimming took 4 bases from V and 1 from J; bases not matched to a gene: 3. The CDR3 is 15 amino acids. In germline, CDR1 is ENHRY, CDR2 SYGVKD. The CDR3 DNA reads TGTGCCATCAGTGGAGCTAGCGGGGGCACAGATACGCAGTATTTT. Its translation is CAISGASGGTDTQYF.

This rearrangement joins TRBV12-3 or TRBV12-4 to TRBJ1-6, with D unclear. This CDR3 spans 12 amino acids. V lost 1 base, J lost 9 bases, and 4 bases lay in between. CDR3 DNA sequence: TGTGCCAGCAGTTTAGAGCGTTCACCCCTCCACTTT. Translation gives CASSLERSPLHF.

This clonotype was seen many times. This chain connects TRBV7-9 to TRBJ2-1; 11 bases align to TRBD1. Losses at the gene ends were 8 bases for V and 7 bases for J; bases not matched to a gene: 1. The germline V gene encodes CDR1 SEHNR and CDR2 FQNEAQ (reference sequence). The CDR3 totals 12 residues. In nucleotides, the CDR3 is TGTGCCAGCGGGACAGGGGGGAATGAGCAGTTCTTC. Translating gives CASGTGGNEQFF.

This clonotype was counted ten times or more. V is TRBV27 and J is TRBJ2-1; D call uncertain. The CDR3 extends over 15 amino acids. Germline V gene lookup returns CDR1 MNHEY and CDR2 SMNVEV (reference sequence). The V and J ends lost 5 bases and 0 bases respectively, with 11 bases between them. This CDR3 reads CASSPYDRSYNEQFF. CDR3 coding DNA: TGTGCCAGCAGTCCGTACGACCGCTCCTACAATGAGCAGTTCTTC.

This clonotype was detected ten times or more. A much more abundant neighbour one base away suggests this may be a read error. The rearrangement links TRBV11-3 to TRBJ2-2; D not certain. This CDR3 comprises 11 residues. With 4 bases removed from V and 3 bases from J, the gap between germline ends came to 0 bases. Per the germline V gene, CDR1 is SGHNT and CDR2 is YENEEA. In nucleotides, the CDR3 is TGTGCCAGCAGCTACACCGGGGAGCTGTTTTTT. Amino acids: CASSYTGELFF.

The sample holds many counts of this clonotype. V is TRBV11-2 and J is TRBJ2-4; D uncertain. V lost 5 bases, J lost 6 bases, and 11 bases lay in between. In germline, CDR1 is SGHAT, CDR2 FQNNGV. CDR3 size: 13 residues. CDR3 bases: TGTGCCAGCAGCACCGACTTGAGAAACATTCAGTACTTC. Translating it yields CASSTDLRNIQYF.

The chain employs TRBV27 and TRBJ2-7; possibly TRBD2 for D (7 bases). The CDR3 runs 14 residues. The germline V gene has CDR1 MNHEY and CDR2 SMNVEV (reference sequence). Trimming left V 7 bases short and J 2 bases short, with 15 bases between. CDR3 loop: CASTPRRGPYEQYF. The CDR3 coding sequence is TGTGCCAGCACCCCCCGGCGGGGGCCCTACGAGCAGTACTTC.

There are a few counts of this clonotype. The chain links TRBV4-2 to TRBJ2-2; the match to TRBD2 covers 8 bases. The germline V gene has CDR1 LGHNA and CDR2 YNFKEQ. This CDR3 spans 18 amino acids. The trim removed 1 base at V and 4 bases at J, leaving 11 bases unmatched. In nucleotides, the CDR3 is TGTGCCAGCAGCCAAGTGGCGGGGGGAAAACCGGGCACCGGGGAGCTGTTTTTT. Amino acid sequence: CASSQVAGGKPGTGELFF.

The chain links TRBV4-3 to TRBJ2-2; the D is unclear. This CDR3 has 18 amino acids. Germline V gene data show CDR1 as LGHNA and CDR2 as YSLEER. Trimming cost V 5 bases and J 0 bases, with 19 bases left between them. DNA of the CDR3: TGCGCCAGCAGCTCCCGGCACCGGTCCTCCTCGAACACCGGGGAGCTGTTTTTT. This translates into CASSSRHRSSSNTGELFF.